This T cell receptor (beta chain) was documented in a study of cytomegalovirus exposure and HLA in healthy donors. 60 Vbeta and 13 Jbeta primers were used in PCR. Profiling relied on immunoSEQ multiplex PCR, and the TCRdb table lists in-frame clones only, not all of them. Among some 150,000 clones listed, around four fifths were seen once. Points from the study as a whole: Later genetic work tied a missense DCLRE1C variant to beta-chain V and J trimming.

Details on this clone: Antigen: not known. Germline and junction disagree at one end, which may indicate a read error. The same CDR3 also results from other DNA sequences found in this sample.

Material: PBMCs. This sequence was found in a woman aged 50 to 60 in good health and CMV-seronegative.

The chain's CDR3 is CASSLAGGYAEQYF. CDR3 DNA sequence: TGCGCCAGCAGCTTGGCAGGGGGCTATGCCGAGCAGTATTTC. The chain is built from TRBV5-1 and TRBJ2-7, with 8 positions matching TRBD1. This CDR3 spans 14 amino acids. The germline gives CDR1 SGHRS, CDR2 YFSETQ.